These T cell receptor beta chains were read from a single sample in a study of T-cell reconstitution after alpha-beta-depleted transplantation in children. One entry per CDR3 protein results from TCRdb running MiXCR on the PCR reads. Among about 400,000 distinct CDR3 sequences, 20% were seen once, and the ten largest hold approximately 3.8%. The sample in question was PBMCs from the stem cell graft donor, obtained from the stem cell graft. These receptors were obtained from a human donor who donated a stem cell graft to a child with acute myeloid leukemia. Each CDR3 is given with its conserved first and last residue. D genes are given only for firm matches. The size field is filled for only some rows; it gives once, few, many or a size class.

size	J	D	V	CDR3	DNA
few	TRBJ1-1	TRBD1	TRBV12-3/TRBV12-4	CASIQQGYRLRAFF	TGTGCCAGCATCCAACAGGGGTACAGATTGAGAGCTTTCTTT
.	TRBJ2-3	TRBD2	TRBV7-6	CASKGAGEVDTQYF	TGTGCCAGCAAGGGTGCGGGAGAGGTAGATACGCAGTATTTT
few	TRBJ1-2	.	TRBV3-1	CASSQGWTGASYGYTF	TGTGCCAGCAGCCAAGGGTGGACGGGGGCCAGCTATGGCTACACCTTC
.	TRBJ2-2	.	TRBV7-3	CASSEGGPRELFF	TGTGCCAGCAGCGAAGGCGGTCCTCGCGAGCTGTTTTTT
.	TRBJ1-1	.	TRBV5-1	CASSLGWTSEAFF	TGCGCCAGCAGCTTGGGGTGGACAAGTGAAGCTTTCTTT
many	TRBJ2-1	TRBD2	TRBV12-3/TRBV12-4	CASRVPGLAGREQFF	TGTGCCAGCAGAGTACCGGGACTAGCGGGACGTGAGCAGTTCTTC
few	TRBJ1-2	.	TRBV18	CATGAEGNVVGYTF	TGTGCCACCGGGGCGGAGGGCAACGTGGTTGGCTACACCTTC
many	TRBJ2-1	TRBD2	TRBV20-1	CSGTPGLAGLHQQFF	TGCAGTGGCACGCCCGGGCTAGCGGGACTCCACCAGCAGTTCTTC
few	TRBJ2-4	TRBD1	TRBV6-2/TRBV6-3	CASSAGTGGIAKNIQYF	TGTGCCAGCAGCGCCGGGACAGGGGGGATAGCCAAAAACATTCAGTACTTC
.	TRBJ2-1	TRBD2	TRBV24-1	CATGTSGGNEQFF	TGTGCCACCGGAACTAGCGGGGGAAATGAGCAGTTCTTC
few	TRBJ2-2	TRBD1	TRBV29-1	CSADRGDRGAGELFF	TGCAGCGCAGACCGTGGAGACAGGGGGGCCGGGGAGCTGTTTTTT
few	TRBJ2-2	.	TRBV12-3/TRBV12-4	CASSFGGGGTNTGELFF	TGTGCCAGCAGTTTTGGCGGTGGGGGAACGAACACCGGGGAGCTGTTTTTT
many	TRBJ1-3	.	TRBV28	CASSLTGAGNTIYF	TGTGCCAGCAGTTTGACGGGGGCCGGAAACACCATATATTTT
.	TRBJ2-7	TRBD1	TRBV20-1	CSAPPRDRGTEQYF	TGCAGTGCTCCCCCCCGGGACAGGGGAACTGAGCAGTACTTC
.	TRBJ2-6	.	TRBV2	CASSEERSGANVLTF	TGTGCCAGCAGTGAAGAACGCTCTGGGGCCAACGTCCTGACTTTC
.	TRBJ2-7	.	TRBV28	CASSAAATTSQYF	TGTGCCAGCAGTGCCGCGGCCACTACCAGCCAGTACTTC
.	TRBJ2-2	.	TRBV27	CASSSSPGQSTGELFF	TGTGCCAGCAGTTCCAGCCCGGGACAAAGCACCGGGGAGCTGTTTTTT
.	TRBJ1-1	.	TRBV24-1	CATSDYQNTEAFF	TGTGCCACCAGTGATTACCAGAACACTGAAGCTTTCTTT
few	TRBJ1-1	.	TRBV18	CASSPPAAHEAFF	TGTGCCAGCTCACCACCGGCGGCCCATGAAGCTTTCTTT
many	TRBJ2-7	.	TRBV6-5	CASSLRQDYEQYF	TGTGCCAGCAGTCTCCGACAGGACTACGAGCAGTACTTC
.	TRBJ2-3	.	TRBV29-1	CSAAETGTDTQYF	TGCAGCGCAGCTGAGACAGGCACAGATACGCAGTATTTT
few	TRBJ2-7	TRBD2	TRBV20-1	CSAPIPSGSYEQYF	TGCAGTGCGCCAATTCCTAGCGGGAGCTACGAGCAGTACTTC
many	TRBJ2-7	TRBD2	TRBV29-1	CSVGAGDEQYF	TGCAGCGTTGGGGCGGGGGACGAGCAGTACTTC
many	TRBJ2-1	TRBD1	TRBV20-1	CSASFGTGGRGEQFF	TGCAGTGCTAGCTTCGGGACAGGGGGCAGGGGTGAGCAGTTCTTC
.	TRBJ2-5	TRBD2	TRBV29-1	CSVDRAGVEETQYF	TGCAGCGTTGACAGGGCGGGAGTTGAAGAGACCCAGTACTTC
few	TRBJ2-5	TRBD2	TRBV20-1	CSPLMEGAGGPETQYF	TGCAGTCCTCTAATGGAAGGAGCGGGAGGGCCAGAGACCCAGTACTTC
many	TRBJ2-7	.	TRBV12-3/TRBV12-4	CASRFTGQVYEQYF	TGTGCCAGCAGGTTTACGGGACAAGTCTACGAGCAGTACTTC
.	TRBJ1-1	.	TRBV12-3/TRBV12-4	CASSLLGGRCFF	TGTGCCAGCAGTTTACTGGGAGGAAGGTGTTTCTTT
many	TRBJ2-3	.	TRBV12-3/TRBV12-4	CASRGTDTQYF	TGTGCCAGCCGAGGGACAGATACGCAGTATTTT
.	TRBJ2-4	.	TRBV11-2	CASRRAGSRKNIQYF	TGTGCCAGCAGGCGAGCAGGGTCCCGCAAAAACATTCAGTACTTC
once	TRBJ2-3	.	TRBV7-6	CASSPLPGGGTDTQYF	TGTGCCAGCAGCCCACTACCAGGGGGGGGGACAGATACGCAGTATTTT
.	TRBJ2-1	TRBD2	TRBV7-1	CASSVTSGEQFF	TGTGCCAGCAGCGTGACTAGCGGTGAGCAGTTCTTC
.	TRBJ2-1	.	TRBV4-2	CASSQAPGASGGGNEQFF	TGTGCCAGCAGCCAAGCCCCAGGGGCTAGCGGAGGAGGGAATGAGCAGTTCTTC
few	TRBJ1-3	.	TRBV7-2	CASSLTPSGNTIYF	TGTGCCAGCAGCTTAACGCCCTCTGGAAACACCATATATTTT
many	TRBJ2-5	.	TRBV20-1	CSARFPDNQETQYF	TGCAGTGCTAGGTTCCCAGACAACCAAGAGACCCAGTACTTC
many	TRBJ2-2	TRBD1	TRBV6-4	CASKSGTGPGELFF	TGTGCCAGCAAGTCCGGGACAGGGCCCGGGGAGCTGTTTTTT
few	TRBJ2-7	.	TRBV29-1	CSARPGHTYEQYF	TGCAGCGCTCGACCGGGACACACCTACGAGCAGTACTTC
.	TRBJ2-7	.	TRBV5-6	CASSLSAGYEQYF	TGTGCCAGCAGCTTGTCGGCAGGGTACGAGCAGTACTTC